This T cell receptor beta chain was sequenced during a study of T-cell reconstitution after alpha-beta-depleted transplantation in children. Researchers prepared the TCRbeta library using unique molecular identifiers, the study reports. TCRdb analysed the PCR reads with MiXCR anew, one entry per CDR3 protein. The sample contains just over 350,000 distinct CDR3 sequences, roughly 14% of which appear only once. This clonotype has a count of ten or more. The CDR3 runs 14 residues. The V end was cut by 0 bases, the J end by 2 bases, with 7 bases between. CDR1 is GTSNPN, CDR2 SVGIG, per germline (reference sequence).

The chain links TRBV30 to TRBJ2-2; D perhaps matches TRBD2 (5 bases). The sequence came from a human donor who donated a stem cell graft to a child with Fanconi anemia. This material consisted of PBMCs, taken from the stem cell graft. The CDR3 DNA sequence: TGTGCCTGGAGTGTACGGGGAAACACCGGGGAGCTGTTTTTT. Encoded protein: CAWSVRGNTGELFF.